The text below deals with one T cell receptor (beta chain). What it binds is not known. CD8+ and CD4+ T cells from blood underwent TCR beta sequencing, which was carried out in a high-throughput format. The authors negatively isolated CD8+ and CD4+ T cells and FACS-enriched TEMRA cells. Reverse transcription of about 0.45 to 1 ug RNA used random hexamers. The authors amplified TCR beta CDR3 across 54 Vbeta and 13 Jbeta using immunoSEQ multiplex PCR. TCRdb reprocessed the immunoSEQ multiplex PCR reads via MiXCR and lists one record per CDR3 protein. The profile covers 100,000 to 150,000 distinct CDR3 sequences, with 93% appearing a single time and roughly 0.31% taken by the ten largest. The data belong to a study of CD8 T cells in Susac syndrome. Study results and caveats: The study conceded that relatively few individuals underwent its TCR sequencing and HLA analysis.

The CDR3 is made up of 14 amino acids. CDR1 DFQATT and CDR2 SNEGSKA come from the germline V gene (reference sequence). Trimming stripped 2 bases from V and 2 bases from J, with 10 bases between. The receptor comes from a human donor with multiple sclerosis. Specimen: CD8+ T cells from PBMCs. The chain carries TRBV20-1 and TRBJ1-5, with D hard to call. Here the CDR3 reads CSARRGLGNQPQHF. DNA for the CDR3: TGCAGTGCTAGACGAGGGTTGGGCAATCAGCCCCAGCATTTT.